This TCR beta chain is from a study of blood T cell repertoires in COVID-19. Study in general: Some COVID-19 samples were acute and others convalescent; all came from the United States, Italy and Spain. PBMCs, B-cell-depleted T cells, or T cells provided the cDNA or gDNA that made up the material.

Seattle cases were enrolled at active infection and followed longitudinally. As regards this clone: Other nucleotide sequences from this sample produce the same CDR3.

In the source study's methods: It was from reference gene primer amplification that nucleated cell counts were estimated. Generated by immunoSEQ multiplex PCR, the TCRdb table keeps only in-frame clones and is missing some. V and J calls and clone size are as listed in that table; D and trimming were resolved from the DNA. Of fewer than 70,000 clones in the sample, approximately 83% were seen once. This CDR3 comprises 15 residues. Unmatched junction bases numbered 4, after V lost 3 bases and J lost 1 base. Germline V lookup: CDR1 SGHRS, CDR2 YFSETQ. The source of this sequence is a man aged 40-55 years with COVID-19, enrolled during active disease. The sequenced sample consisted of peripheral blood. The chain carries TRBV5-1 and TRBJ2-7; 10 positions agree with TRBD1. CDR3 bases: TGCGCCAGCAGCTCCCCGGGACAGGGGTCCTACGAGCAGTACTTC. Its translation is CASSSPGQGSYEQYF.